Sequencing of this T cell receptor (beta chain) was carried out in a study of T cell changes during pregnancy in multiple sclerosis. The assay was immunoSEQ multiplex PCR, and TCRdb's table has in-frame clones only and misses some. The data hold fewer than 40,000 clones, with about 92% observed a single time. This CDR3 spans 14 amino acids. V was pared by 5 bases and J by 0 bases, with 10 bases between. Germline V gene sequence: CDR1 ENHRY, CDR2 SYGVKD. The chain carries TRBV10-3 and TRBJ1-1, with TRBD1 as a possible D gene (5 bases). The TCR was taken from a female donor in good health, enrolled as a control in a pregnancy study. Source: CD4+ T cells from peripheral blood mononuclear cells, taken in the second trimester of pregnancy. CDR3 loop: CAISSPGVNTEAFF. The CDR3 nucleotides are TGTGCCATCAGTTCCCCGGGGGTGAACACTGAAGCTTTCTTT.